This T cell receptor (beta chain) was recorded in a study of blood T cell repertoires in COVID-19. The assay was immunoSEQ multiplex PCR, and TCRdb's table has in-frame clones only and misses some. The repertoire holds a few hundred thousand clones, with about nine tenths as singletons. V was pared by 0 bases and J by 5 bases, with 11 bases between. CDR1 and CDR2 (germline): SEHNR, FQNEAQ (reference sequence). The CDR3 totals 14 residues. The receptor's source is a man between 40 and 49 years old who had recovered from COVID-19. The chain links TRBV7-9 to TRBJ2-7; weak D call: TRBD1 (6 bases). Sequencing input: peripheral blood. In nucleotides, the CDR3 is TGTGCCAGCAGCTTAGCACAGGGTGAGAACGAGCAGTACTTC. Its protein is CASSLAQGENEQYF.